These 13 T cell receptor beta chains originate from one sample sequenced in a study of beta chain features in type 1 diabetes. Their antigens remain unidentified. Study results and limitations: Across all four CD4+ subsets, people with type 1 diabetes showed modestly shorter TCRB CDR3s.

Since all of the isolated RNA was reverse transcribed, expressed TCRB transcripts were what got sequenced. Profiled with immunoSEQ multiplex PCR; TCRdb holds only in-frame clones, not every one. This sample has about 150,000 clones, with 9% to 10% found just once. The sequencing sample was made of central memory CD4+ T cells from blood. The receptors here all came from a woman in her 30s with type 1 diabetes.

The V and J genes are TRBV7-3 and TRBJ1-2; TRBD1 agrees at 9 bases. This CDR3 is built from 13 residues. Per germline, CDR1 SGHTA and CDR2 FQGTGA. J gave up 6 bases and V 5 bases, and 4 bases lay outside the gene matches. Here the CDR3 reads CASSTTGGDGYTF. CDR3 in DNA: TGTGCCAGCAGCACGACAGGGGGAGATGGCTACACCTTC.

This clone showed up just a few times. The CDR3: CASSQRAGLDEQFF. The CDR3 DNA reads as TGCGCCAGCAGCCAACGAGCGGGATTGGATGAGCAGTTCTTC. The chain combines TRBV4-1 with TRBJ2-1; 7 positions match TRBD2. The CDR3 has 14 amino acids. The J segment lost 8 bases and the V segment lost 2 bases, leaving 6 bases of the junction unmatched. Germline CDR1 reads MGHRA; CDR2 reads YSYEKL.

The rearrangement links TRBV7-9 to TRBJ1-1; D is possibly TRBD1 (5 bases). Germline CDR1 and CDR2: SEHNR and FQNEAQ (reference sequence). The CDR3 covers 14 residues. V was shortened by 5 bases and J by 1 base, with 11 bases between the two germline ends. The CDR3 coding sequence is TGTGCCAGCAGCCCCCAGACAGAGAACACTGAAGCTTTCTTT. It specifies CASSPQTENTEAFF. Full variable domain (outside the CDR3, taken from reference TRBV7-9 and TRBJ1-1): DTGVSQNPRHKITKRGQNVTFRCDPISEHNRLYWYRQTLGQGPEFLTYFQNEAQLEKSRLLSDRFSAERPKGSFSTLEIQRTEQGDSAMYLCASSPQTENTEAFFGQGTRLTVV.

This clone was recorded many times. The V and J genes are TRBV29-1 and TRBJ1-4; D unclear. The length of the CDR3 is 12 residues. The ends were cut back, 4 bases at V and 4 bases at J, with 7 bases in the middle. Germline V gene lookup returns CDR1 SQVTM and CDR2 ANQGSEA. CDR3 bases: TGCAGCGTTGGAGGGATTAATGAAAAACTGTTTTTT. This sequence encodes CSVGGINEKLFF.

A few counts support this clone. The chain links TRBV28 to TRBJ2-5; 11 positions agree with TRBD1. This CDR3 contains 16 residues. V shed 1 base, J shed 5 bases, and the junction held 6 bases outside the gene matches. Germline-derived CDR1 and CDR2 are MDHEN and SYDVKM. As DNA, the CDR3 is TGTGCCAGCAGTTTATATCTCGGGACAGGGGGGGAGACCCAGTACTTC. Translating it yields CASSLYLGTGGETQYF. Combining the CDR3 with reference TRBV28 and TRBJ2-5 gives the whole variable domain DVKVTQSSRYLVKRTGEKVFLECVQDMDHENMFWYRQDPGLGLRLIYFSYDVKMKEKGDIPEGYSVSREKKERFSLILESASTNQTSMYLCASSLYLGTGGETQYFGPGTRLLVL.

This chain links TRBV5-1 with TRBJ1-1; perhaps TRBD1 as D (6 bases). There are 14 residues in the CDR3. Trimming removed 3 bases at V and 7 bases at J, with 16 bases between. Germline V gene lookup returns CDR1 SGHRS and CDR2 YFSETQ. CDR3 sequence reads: CASSSSRDKGEAFF. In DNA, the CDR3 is TGCGCCAGCAGCTCGTCCCGGGACAAGGGTGAAGCTTTCTTT. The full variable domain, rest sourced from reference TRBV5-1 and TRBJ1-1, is KAGVTQTPRYLIKTRGQQVTLSCSPISGHRSVSWYQQTPGQGLQFLFEYFSETQRNKGNFPGRFSGRQFSNSRSEMNVSTLELGDSALYLCASSSSRDKGEAFFGQGTRLTVV.

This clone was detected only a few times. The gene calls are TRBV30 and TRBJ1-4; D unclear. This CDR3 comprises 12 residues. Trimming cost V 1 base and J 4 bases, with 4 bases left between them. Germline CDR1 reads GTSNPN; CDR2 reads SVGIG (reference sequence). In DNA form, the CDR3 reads TGTGCCTGGAGTGAGCATAATGAAAAACTGTTTTTT. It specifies CAWSEHNEKLFF.

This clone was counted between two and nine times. CDR3 sequence reads: CASRPGQGAGTEAFF. The CDR3 DNA sequence: TGTGCCAGCAGACCAGGACAGGGGGCAGGAACTGAAGCTTTCTTT. This sequence joins TRBV6-4 and TRBJ1-1, with 11 bases matching TRBD1. J gave up 5 bases and V 6 bases, and 8 bases lay outside the gene matches. The CDR3 runs 15 residues. Per germline, CDR1 MRHNA and CDR2 SNTAGT.

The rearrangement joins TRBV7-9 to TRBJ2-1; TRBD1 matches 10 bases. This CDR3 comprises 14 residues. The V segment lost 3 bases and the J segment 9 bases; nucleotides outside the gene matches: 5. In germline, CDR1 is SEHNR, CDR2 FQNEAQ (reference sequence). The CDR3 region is CASSLRDRGGEQFF. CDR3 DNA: TGTGCCAGCAGCTTGCGGGACAGGGGAGGTGAGCAGTTCTTC. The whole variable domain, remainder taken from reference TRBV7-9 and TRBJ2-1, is DTGVSQNPRHKITKRGQNVTFRCDPISEHNRLYWYRQTLGQGPEFLTYFQNEAQLEKSRLLSDRFSAERPKGSFSTLEIQRTEQGDSAMYLCASSLRDRGGEQFFGPGTRLTVL.

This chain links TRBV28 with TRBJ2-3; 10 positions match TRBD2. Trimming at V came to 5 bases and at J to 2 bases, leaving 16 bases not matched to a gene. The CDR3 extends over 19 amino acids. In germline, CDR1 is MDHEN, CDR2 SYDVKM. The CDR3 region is CASSGEPGLALSSTDTQYF. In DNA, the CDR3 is TGTGCCAGCAGTGGGGAACCGGGACTAGCGCTCTCTTCCACAGATACGCAGTATTTT.

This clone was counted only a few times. CDR3 protein: CASSPYSGANVLTF. The DNA of the CDR3 is TGTGCCAGCTCCCCTTACTCTGGGGCCAACGTCCTGACTTTC. The rearrangement joins TRBV6-1 to TRBJ2-6; no reliable D call. This CDR3 has 14 residues. CDR1 is MNHNS and CDR2 is SASEGT in the germline V gene. Trimming removed 8 bases from V and 0 bases from J, with 8 bases in between.

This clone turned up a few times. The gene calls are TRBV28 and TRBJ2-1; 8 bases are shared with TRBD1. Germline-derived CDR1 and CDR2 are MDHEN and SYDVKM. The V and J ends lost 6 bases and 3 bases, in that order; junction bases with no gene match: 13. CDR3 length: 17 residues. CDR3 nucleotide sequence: TGTGCCAGCAGCCCCCGGAGACGGGACAGGATCTACAATGAGCAGTTCTTC. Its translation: CASSPRRRDRIYNEQFF. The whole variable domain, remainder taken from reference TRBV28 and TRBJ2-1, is DVKVTQSSRYLVKRTGEKVFLECVQDMDHENMFWYRQDPGLGLRLIYFSYDVKMKEKGDIPEGYSVSREKKERFSLILESASTNQTSMYLCASSPRRRDRIYNEQFFGPGTRLTVL.

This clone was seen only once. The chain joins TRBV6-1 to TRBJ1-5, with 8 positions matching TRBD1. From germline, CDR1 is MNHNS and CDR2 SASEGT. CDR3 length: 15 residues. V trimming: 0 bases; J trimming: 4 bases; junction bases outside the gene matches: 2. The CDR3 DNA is TGTGCCAGCAGTGAAGCCACAGGGGGGAATCAGCCCCAGCATTTT. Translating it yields CASSEATGGNQPQHF.